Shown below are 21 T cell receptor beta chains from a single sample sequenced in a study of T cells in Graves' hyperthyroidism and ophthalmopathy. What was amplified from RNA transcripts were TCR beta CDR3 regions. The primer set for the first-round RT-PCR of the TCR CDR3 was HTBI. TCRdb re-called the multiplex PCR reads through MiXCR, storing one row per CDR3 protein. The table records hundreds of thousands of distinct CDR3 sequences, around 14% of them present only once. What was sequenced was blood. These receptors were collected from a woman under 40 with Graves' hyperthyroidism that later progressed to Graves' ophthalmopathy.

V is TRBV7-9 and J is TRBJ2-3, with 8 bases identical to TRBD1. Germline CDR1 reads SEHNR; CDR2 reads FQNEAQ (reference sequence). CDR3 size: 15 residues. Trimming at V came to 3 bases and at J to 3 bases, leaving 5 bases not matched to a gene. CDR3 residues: CASSFQTGGTDTQYF. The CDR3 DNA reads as TGTGCCAGCAGCTTCCAAACAGGGGGAACAGATACGCAGTATTTT.

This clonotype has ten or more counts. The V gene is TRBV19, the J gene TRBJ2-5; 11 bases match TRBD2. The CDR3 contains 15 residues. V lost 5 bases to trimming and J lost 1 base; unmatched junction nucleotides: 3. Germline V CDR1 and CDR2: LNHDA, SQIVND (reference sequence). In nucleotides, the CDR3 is TGTGCCAGTAGTGTCGGGACTAGCGGCCAAGAGACCCAGTACTTC. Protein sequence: CASSVGTSGQETQYF.

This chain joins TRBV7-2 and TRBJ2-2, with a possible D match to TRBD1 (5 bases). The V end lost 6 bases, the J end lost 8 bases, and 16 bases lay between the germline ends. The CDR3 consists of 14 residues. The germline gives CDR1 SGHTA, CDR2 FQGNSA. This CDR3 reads CASRSTQGKGELFF. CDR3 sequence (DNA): TGTGCCAGCAGATCGACTCAGGGTAAAGGGGAGCTGTTTTTT.

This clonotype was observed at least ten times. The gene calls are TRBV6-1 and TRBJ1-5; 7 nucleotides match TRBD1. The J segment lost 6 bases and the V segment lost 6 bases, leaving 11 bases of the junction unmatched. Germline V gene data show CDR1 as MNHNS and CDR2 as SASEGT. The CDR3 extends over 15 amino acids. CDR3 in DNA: TGTGCCAGCAGCATTCTTACAGGGGTGGGTCAGCCCCAGCATTTT. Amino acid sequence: CASSILTGVGQPQHF.

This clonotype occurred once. CDR3: CAISDRLPEAFF. For the CDR3, the DNA is TGTGCCATCAGTGACAGGCTCCCTGAAGCTTTCTTT. The chain carries TRBV10-3 and TRBJ1-1; D uncertain. Between the trimmed V and J ends, which lost 3 bases and 6 bases, there was a span of 8 bases. The CDR3 spans 12 residues. Germline CDR1 reads ENHRY; CDR2 reads SYGVKD.

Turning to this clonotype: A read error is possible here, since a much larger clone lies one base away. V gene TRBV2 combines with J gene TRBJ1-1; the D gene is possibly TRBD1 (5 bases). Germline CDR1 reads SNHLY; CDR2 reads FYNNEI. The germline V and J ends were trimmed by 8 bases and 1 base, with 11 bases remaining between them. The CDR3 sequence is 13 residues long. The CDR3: CASGADSNTEAFF. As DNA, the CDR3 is TGTGCCAGCGGGGCCGACTCGAACACTGAAGCTTTCTTT.

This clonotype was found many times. This CDR3 reads CASKSRDGLGHEQYF. Here the CDR3 DNA reads TGTGCCAGCAAGAGCCGGGACGGCCTCGGTCACGAGCAGTACTTC. This sequence joins TRBV6-1 and TRBJ2-7; perhaps D is TRBD1 or TRBD2 (5 bases each). Trimming stripped 7 bases from V and 5 bases from J, with 21 bases between. This CDR3 region has 15 residues. Germline-derived CDR1 and CDR2 are MNHNS and SASEGT.

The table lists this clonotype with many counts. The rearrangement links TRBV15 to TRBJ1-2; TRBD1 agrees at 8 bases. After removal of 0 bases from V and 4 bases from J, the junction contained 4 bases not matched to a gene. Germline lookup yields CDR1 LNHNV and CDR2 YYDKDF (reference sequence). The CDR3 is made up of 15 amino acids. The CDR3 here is CATSRERTGIYGYTF. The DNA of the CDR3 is TGTGCCACCAGCAGAGAGCGGACAGGGATCTATGGCTACACCTTC.

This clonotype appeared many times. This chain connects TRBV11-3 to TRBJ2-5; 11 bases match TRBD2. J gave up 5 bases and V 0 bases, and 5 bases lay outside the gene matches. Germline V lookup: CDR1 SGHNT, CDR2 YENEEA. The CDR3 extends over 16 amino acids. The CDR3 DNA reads TGTGCCAGCAGCTTAGATGCGGCTAGCGGGAGGGAGACCCAGTACTTC. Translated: CASSLDAASGRETQYF.

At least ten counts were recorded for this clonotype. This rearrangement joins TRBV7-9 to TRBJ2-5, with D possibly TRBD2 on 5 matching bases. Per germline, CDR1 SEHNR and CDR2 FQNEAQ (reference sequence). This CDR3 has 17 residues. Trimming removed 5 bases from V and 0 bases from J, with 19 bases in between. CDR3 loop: CASSEKLVVDHQETQYF. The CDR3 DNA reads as TGTGCCAGCAGCGAAAAACTAGTAGTTGACCACCAAGAGACCCAGTACTTC.

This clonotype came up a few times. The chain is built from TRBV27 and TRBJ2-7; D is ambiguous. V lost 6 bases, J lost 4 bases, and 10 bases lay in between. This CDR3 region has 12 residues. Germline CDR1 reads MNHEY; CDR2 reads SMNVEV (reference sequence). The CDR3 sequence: CASRGLNYEQYF. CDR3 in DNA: TGTGCCAGCAGGGGGTTGAATTACGAGCAGTACTTC.

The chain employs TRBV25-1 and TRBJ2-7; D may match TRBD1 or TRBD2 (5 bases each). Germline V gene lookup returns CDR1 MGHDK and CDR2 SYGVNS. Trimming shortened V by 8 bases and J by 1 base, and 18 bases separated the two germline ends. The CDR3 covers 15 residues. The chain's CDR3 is CASSTPRDESYEQYF. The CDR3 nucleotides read TGTGCCAGCTCCACCCCCCGGGACGAGTCCTACGAGCAGTACTTC.

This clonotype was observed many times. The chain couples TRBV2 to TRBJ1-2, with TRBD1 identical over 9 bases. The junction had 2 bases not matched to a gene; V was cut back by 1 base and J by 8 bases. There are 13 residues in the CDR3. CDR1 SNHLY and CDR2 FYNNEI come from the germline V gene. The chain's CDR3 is CASSEDRGRGYTF. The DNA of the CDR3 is TGTGCCAGCAGTGAAGACAGGGGGCGAGGCTACACCTTC.

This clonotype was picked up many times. The CDR3 DNA follows: TGTGCCAGCAGCTCCTGGACTAGCGGGACTCCTACTTACAATGAGCAGTTCTTC. It codes for CASSSWTSGTPTYNEQFF. The V and J genes are TRBV7-9 and TRBJ2-1; the match to TRBD2 covers 12 bases. The CDR3 is 18 residues long. V lost 4 bases, J lost 4 bases, and 11 bases stayed unmatched. CDR1 is SEHNR and CDR2 is FQNEAQ in the germline V gene (reference sequence).

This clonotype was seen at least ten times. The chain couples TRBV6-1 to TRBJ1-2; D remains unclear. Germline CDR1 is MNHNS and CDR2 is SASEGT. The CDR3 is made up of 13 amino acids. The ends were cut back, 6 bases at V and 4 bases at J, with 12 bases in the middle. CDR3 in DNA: TGTGCCAGCAGCCGGGAGCAGTTCTATGGCTACACCTTC. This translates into CASSREQFYGYTF.

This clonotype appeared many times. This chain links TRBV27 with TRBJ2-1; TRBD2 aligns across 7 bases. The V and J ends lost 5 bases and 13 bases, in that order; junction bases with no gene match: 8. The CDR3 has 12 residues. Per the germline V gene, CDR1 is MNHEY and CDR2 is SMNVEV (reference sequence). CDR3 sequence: CASSREGHLQFF. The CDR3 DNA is TGTGCCAGCAGTAGGGAGGGGCACCTCCAGTTCTTC.

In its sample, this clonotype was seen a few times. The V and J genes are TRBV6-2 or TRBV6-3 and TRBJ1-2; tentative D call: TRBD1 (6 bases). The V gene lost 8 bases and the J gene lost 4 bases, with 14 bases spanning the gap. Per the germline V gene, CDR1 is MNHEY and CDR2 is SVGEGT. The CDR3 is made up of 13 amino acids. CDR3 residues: CASRLTGAYGYTF. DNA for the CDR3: TGTGCCAGCCGGCTGACAGGAGCCTATGGCTACACCTTC.

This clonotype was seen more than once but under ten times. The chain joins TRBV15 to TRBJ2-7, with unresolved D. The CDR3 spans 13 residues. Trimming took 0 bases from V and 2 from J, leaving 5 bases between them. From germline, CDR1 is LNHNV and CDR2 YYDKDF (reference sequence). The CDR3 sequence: CATSRETPYEQYF. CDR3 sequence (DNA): TGTGCCACCAGCAGAGAGACCCCCTACGAGCAGTACTTC.

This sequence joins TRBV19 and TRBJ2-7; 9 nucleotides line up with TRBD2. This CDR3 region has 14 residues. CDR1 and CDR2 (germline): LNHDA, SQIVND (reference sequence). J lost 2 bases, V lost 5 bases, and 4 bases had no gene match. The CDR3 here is CASSSLAGAYEQYF. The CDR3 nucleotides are TGTGCCAGTAGTTCATTAGCGGGAGCCTACGAGCAGTACTTC.

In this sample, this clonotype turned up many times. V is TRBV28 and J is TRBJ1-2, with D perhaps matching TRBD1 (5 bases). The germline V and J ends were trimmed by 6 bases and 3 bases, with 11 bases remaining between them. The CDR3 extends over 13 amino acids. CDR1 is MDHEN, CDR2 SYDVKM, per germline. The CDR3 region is CASSLDRHYGYTF. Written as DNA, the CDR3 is TGTGCCAGCAGCCTAGACAGACACTATGGCTACACCTTC.

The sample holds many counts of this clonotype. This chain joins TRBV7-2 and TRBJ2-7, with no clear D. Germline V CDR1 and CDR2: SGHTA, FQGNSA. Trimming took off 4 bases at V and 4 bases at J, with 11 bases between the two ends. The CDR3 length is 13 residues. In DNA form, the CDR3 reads TGTGCCAGCAGCTGGCGTGTTCAATACGAGCAGTACTTC. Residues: CASSWRVQYEQYF.